This TCR beta chain emerged from a study of neurological immune-mediated disorders. V dropped 5 bases and J dropped 4; count of bases not matched to a gene: 8. Germline V lookup: CDR1 SGHTA, CDR2 FQGNSA. CDR3 length equals 15 residues. Only a few counts were recorded for this clonotype. TCRdb called the 5' RACE reads again in MiXCR, with one record for every CDR3 protein. The sample has tens of thousands of distinct CDR3 sequences, 3% to 4% seen once. J is TRBJ2-1 and V is TRBV7-2, with TRBD2 matching 7 bases. Sequenced sample: PBMCs. This TCR was recovered from a man in his fifties or sixties with multiple sclerosis. The CDR3 is CASSRLPGGYNEQFF. The CDR3 region has the DNA TGTGCCAGCAGCCGACTACCGGGGGGTTACAATGAGCAGTTCTTC.